The clone carrying this T cell receptor beta chain was seen more than once but under ten times. Its antigen is unknown. Unrecorded immune exposures were likely, despite nominal health at sampling. This CDR3 is built from 16 residues. The germline CDR1 and CDR2 sequences are LGHNA and YSLEER. The germline V and J ends were trimmed by 0 bases and 5 bases, with 11 bases remaining between them. These data originate in a study of cytomegalovirus exposure and HLA in healthy donors. Study conclusions and caveats: Most TCRs appeared rarely, but some public TCRs recurred in many donors. Highly shared variants forming one cluster were likely a sequencing artifact. A missense DCLRE1C variant was associated with V- and J-gene trimming of TCR beta chains in a later analysis, and an independent cohort replicated the association.

PCR was performed using 60 Vbeta and 13 Jbeta primers. Data came from immunoSEQ multiplex PCR; TCRdb stores just in-frame clones and leaves some out. The top ten hold approximately 0.51% of the sample, which has about 180,000 clones, around 79% seen once. This clonotype was sampled from a woman aged 45 to 65 in good health and CMV-seronegative. The sequenced sample consisted of PBMCs. This rearrangement joins TRBV4-3 to TRBJ1-6, with D maybe TRBD1 (6 bases). For the CDR3, the DNA is TGCGCCAGCAGCCAAGAACAGGGTACCGATAATTCACCCCTCCACTTT. As protein: CASSQEQGTDNSPLHF.